Following are 24 T cell receptor beta chains from one sample sequenced in a study of human T cells and chemical hapten exposure. TCRdb reanalysed the RACE reads using MiXCR and keeps one entry per CDR3 protein. The repertoire holds about 98,000 distinct CDR3 sequences, with 11% as singletons. Described time point: pre-sensitization, week 0. Treatment here: therapeutic diphenylcyclopropenone sensitization with weekly scalp DPC. The sequenced sample was whole blood, obtained in connection with sensitization to the hapten diphenylcyclopropenone (DPC). All receptors come from a woman aged 60 to 75 with alopecia areata. Some clones in this sample may be carry-over from other donors' samples.

V and J are TRBV20-1 and TRBJ1-4; TRBD1 matches at 10 bases. The CDR3 covers 13 residues. J was trimmed by 7 bases and V by 6 bases; bases with no gene match: 5. CDR1 and CDR2 from the germline V gene are DFQATT and SNEGSKA (reference sequence). As DNA, the CDR3 is TGCAGTGCGGGGGGACAGGGGCTTGAAAAACTGTTTTTT. It is translated as CSAGGQGLEKLFF.

This clonotype was observed many times. The chain recombines TRBV2 with TRBJ2-2; D is possibly TRBD1 (6 bases). Germline-derived CDR1 and CDR2 are SNHLY and FYNNEI. This CDR3 has 20 residues. V was trimmed by 2 bases and J by 4 bases, leaving 26 bases between them. CDR3 DNA: TGTGCCAGCAGTGAATCCCCAATATCAGGGGTGACGTCGGCCACCGGGGAGCTGTTTTTT. This gives the protein CASSESPISGVTSATGELFF.

Ten or more counts support this clonotype. The chain links TRBV27 to TRBJ2-1, with D perhaps TRBD2 (7 bases). The CDR3 is 16 residues long. Trimming removed 6 bases from V and 11 bases from J, with 26 bases in between. Germline CDR1 reads MNHEY; CDR2 reads SMNVEV (reference sequence). Here the CDR3 DNA reads TGTGCCAGCAGACCTAATACCCCACGAGGGGGGGTTAAGCAGTTCTTC. Translated: CASRPNTPRGGVKQFF.

The table lists this clonotype with many counts. The chain has TRBV29-1 and TRBJ1-1; D possibly corresponds to TRBD1 (5 bases). CDR1 and CDR2 (germline): SQVTM, ANQGSEA. The CDR3 sequence is 13 residues long. The ends were cut back, 3 bases at V and 5 bases at J, with 13 bases in the middle. CDR3 region: CSVEGTEGTEAFF. DNA of the CDR3: TGCAGCGTTGAGGGGACCGAGGGGACTGAAGCTTTCTTT. The full variable domain, its missing parts supplied by reference TRBV29-1 and TRBJ1-1, is SAVISQKPSRDICQRGTSLTIQCQVDSQVTMMFWYRQQPGQSLTLIATANQGSEATYESGFVIDKFPISRPNLTFSTLTVSNMSPEDSSIYLCSVEGTEGTEAFFGQGTRLTVV.

CDR3: CASERGGQETQYF. DNA for the CDR3: TGTGCCAGCGAGCGGGGGGGACAAGAGACCCAGTACTTC. The chain uses TRBV11-2 and TRBJ2-5; 10 positions match TRBD2. J lost 2 bases, V lost 8 bases, and 2 bases had no gene match. The CDR3 totals 13 residues. Germline lookup yields CDR1 SGHAT and CDR2 FQNNGV. Supplemented by reference TRBV11-2 and TRBJ2-5, the full variable domain reads EAGVAQSPRYKIIEKRQSVAFWCNPISGHATLYWYQQILGQGPKLLIQFQNNGVVDDSQLPKDRFSAERLKGVDSTLKIQPAKLEDSAVYLCASERGGQETQYFGPGTRLLVL.

This clonotype was detected only a few times. The chain employs TRBV19 and TRBJ1-5; 7 positions agree with TRBD1. Germline loops: CDR1 LNHDA, CDR2 SQIVND (reference sequence). This CDR3 is built from 14 residues. V lost 4 bases, J lost 6 bases, and 6 bases stayed unmatched. The CDR3 nucleotides read TGTGCCAGTAGTACGACAGGGACGGGTCAGCCCCAGCATTTT. Translation gives CASSTTGTGQPQHF.

This clonotype was counted at least ten times. The chain uses TRBV5-5 and TRBJ2-1; maybe TRBD1 (5 bases). CDR1 is SGHKS and CDR2 is YYEKEE in the germline V gene (reference sequence). The V end was cut by 5 bases, the J end by 0 bases, with 21 bases between. There are 18 residues in the CDR3. CDR3 DNA sequence: TGTGCCAGCAGTCTATCGGCTATGGGGCAAAACTCCTACAATGAGCAGTTCTTC. Translation: CASSLSAMGQNSYNEQFF.

The chain links TRBV19 to TRBJ2-4; maybe TRBD1 (5 bases). CDR3 length equals 15 residues. Germline assignment: CDR1 LNHDA and CDR2 SQIVND (reference sequence). Between the trimmed V and J ends, which lost 5 bases and 9 bases, there was a span of 20 bases. The CDR3 region is CASSLQESGVSIQYF. The CDR3 nucleotides are TGTGCCAGTAGTTTACAGGAGTCGGGTGTATCCATTCAGTACTTC.

This clonotype appeared many times. This chain joins TRBV9 and TRBJ2-7; D is possibly TRBD1 or TRBD2 (6 bases each). Germline V gene sequence: CDR1 SGDLS, CDR2 YYNGEE. V lost 4 bases and J 2 bases, leaving 13 bases between the germline ends. The CDR3 runs 14 residues. CDR3 bases: TGTGCCAGCAGCAGGGGGGTAGGAACCTACGAGCAGTACTTC. This codes for CASSRGVGTYEQYF.

In its sample, this clonotype was seen a few times. The chain uses TRBV2 and TRBJ2-7; TRBD1 aligns across 7 bases. With V trimmed by 4 bases and J by 5 bases, 8 bases remained unmatched. The CDR3 is made up of 14 amino acids. The germline V gene has CDR1 SNHLY and CDR2 FYNNEI. The CDR3 DNA follows: TGTGCCAGCAGTGTGGAACAGGGGCCTAACGAGCAGTACTTC. Amino acids: CASSVEQGPNEQYF.

This clonotype has a handful of counts. The chain recombines TRBV12-3 or TRBV12-4 with TRBJ1-5; D might be TRBD1 (5 bases). The CDR3 covers 14 residues. Trimming shortened V by 6 bases and J by 0 bases, and 9 bases separated the two germline ends. The CDR3: CASRGDYSNQPQHF. CDR3 DNA sequence: TGTGCCAGCAGAGGGGATTATAGCAATCAGCCCCAGCATTTT.

This chain connects TRBV7-9 to TRBJ1-4; no firm D call. The CDR3 has 14 amino acids. Germline loops: CDR1 SEHNR, CDR2 FQNEAQ (reference sequence). V gave up 5 bases and J gave up 8 bases, with 15 bases separating them. The CDR3 DNA is TGTGCCAGCAGCAAAGGGCGACTTCAGGAAAAACTGTTTTTT. Its protein is CASSKGRLQEKLFF.

Comments on this clonotype: One end of the junction is discordant with germline, which a read error may explain. V is TRBV7-3 and J is TRBJ2-1, with a tentative D call TRBD1 (7 bases). The CDR3 length is 15 residues. The germline CDR1 and CDR2 sequences are SGHTA and FQGTGA. The CDR3 sequence: CANSPGTAGLHEQFF. CDR3 nucleotides: TGTGCCAACAGCCCCGGGACAGCGGGCCTTCATGAGCAGTTCTTC.

This clonotype has just a few counts. The genes are TRBV5-5 and TRBJ2-7; TRBD1 is a possible D gene (5 bases). Germline V lookup: CDR1 SGHKS, CDR2 YYEKEE (reference sequence). The CDR3 has 14 residues. V was clipped by 0 bases and J by 4 bases, with 11 bases between them. CDR3 nucleotides: TGTGCCAGCAGCTTGGAGGGCAGGGATTACGAGCAGTACTTC. It codes for CASSLEGRDYEQYF.

This clonotype came up many times. A junction boundary mismatches the germline segment, possibly from a read error. J is TRBJ2-1 and V is TRBV7-7; the match to TRBD1 covers 8 bases. The CDR3 is made up of 14 amino acids. CDR1 and CDR2 (germline): SSHAT, FNYEAQ (reference sequence). CDR3 DNA sequence: TGTGCTAGCAGCTTGAGACAGGGGTACAATGAGCAGTTCTTC. Its protein is CASSLRQGYNEQFF.

The J gene is TRBJ2-1, the V gene TRBV7-9, with TRBD1 identical over 8 bases. CDR1 is SEHNR and CDR2 is FQNEAQ in the germline V gene (reference sequence). V shed 5 bases and J 6 bases; nucleotides not matched to a gene: 15. The CDR3 totals 17 residues. The CDR3 DNA follows: TGTGCCAGCAGCCACCGAACAGACAGGGGAGAGTTCAATGAGCAGTTCTTC. Translating it yields CASSHRTDRGEFNEQFF.

The rearrangement links TRBV6-6 to TRBJ2-5, with D possibly TRBD2 on 6 matching bases. This CDR3 has 16 amino acids. V gave up 6 bases and J gave up 3 bases, with 20 bases separating them. The germline V gene encodes CDR1 MNHNY and CDR2 SVGAGI (reference sequence). CDR3 sequence (DNA): TGTGCCAGCAGCCGCACGACTAGGGGAGATAAAGAGACCCAGTACTTC. This sequence encodes CASSRTTRGDKETQYF.

Concerning this clonotype itself: Since a much larger clone is just one base distant, this may be a read error. V usage is TRBV3-1 and J usage is TRBJ1-4, with a weak D call TRBD1 (5 bases). With 5 bases removed from V and 7 bases from J, the gap between germline ends came to 14 bases. The germline gives CDR1 LGHDT, CDR2 YNNKEL (reference sequence). The CDR3 extends over 14 amino acids. The CDR3 sequence: CASSGPGRGEKLFF. CDR3 DNA: TGTGCCAGCAGCGGACCGGGGCGCGGTGAAAAACTGTTTTTT.

This clonotype was counted at least ten times. The chain recombines TRBV19 with TRBJ1-1; D ambiguous. CDR3 length equals 14 residues. The ends were cut back, 5 bases at V and 1 base at J, with 11 bases in the middle. Germline CDR1 is LNHDA and CDR2 is SQIVND (reference sequence). CDR3 sequence reads: CASSPTPPNTEAFF. CDR3 nucleotide sequence: TGTGCCAGTAGTCCGACCCCTCCGAACACTGAAGCTTTCTTT. Supplemented by reference TRBV19 and TRBJ1-1, the full variable domain reads DGGITQSPKYLFRKEGQNVTLSCEQNLNHDAMYWYRQDPGQGLRLIYYSQIVNDFQKGDIAEGYSVSREKKESFPLTVTSAQKNPTAFYLCASSPTPPNTEAFFGQGTRLTVV.

The sample holds many counts of this clonotype. The V and J genes are TRBV3-1 and TRBJ1-1; the match to TRBD1 covers 7 bases. This CDR3 contains 15 residues. The trim removed 4 bases at V and 3 bases at J, leaving 8 bases unmatched. Germline CDR1 reads LGHDT; CDR2 reads YNNKEL (reference sequence). The DNA for the CDR3 is TGTGCCAGCAGCCCAAGCAAGGGGGCTTACACTGAAGCTTTCTTT. Amino acid sequence: CASSPSKGAYTEAFF.

This clonotype was seen more than once but under ten times. The rearrangement links TRBV29-1 to TRBJ1-6, with 7 bases fitting TRBD1. The CDR3 sequence is 12 residues long. CDR1 and CDR2 (germline): SQVTM, ANQGSEA. Trimming at V came to 4 bases and at J to 6 bases, leaving 0 bases not matched to a gene. The CDR3 DNA reads as TGCAGCGTTGGACAGGGTAATTCACCCCTCCACTTT. Its protein is CSVGQGNSPLHF.

J is TRBJ2-3 and V is TRBV3-1, with 12 nucleotides matching TRBD2. The germline gives CDR1 LGHDT, CDR2 YNNKEL (reference sequence). The CDR3 length is 17 residues. Trimming cost V 0 bases and J 5 bases; bases outside gene matches: 6. The DNA for the CDR3 is TGTGCCAGCAGCCAAGATGGGCTAGCGGGGGGGCAAGATACGCAGTATTTT. Translating it yields CASSQDGLAGGQDTQYF.

The chain links TRBV20-1 to TRBJ1-2; 11 bases map to TRBD1. Germline V gene sequence: CDR1 DFQATT, CDR2 SNEGSKA (reference sequence). V gave up 0 bases and J gave up 7 bases; unmatched junction bases: 7. The length of the CDR3 is 15 residues. CDR3 bases: TGCAGTGCTAGAGATCAGGGGACAGGGGGTTTTGGCTACACCTTC. It encodes CSARDQGTGGFGYTF.

The J gene is TRBJ1-6, the V gene TRBV11-1; D uncertain. The length of the CDR3 is 14 residues. Trimming removed 8 bases from V and 6 bases from J, with 14 bases in between. Germline V gives CDR1 SGHAT, CDR2 FQDESV (reference sequence). The CDR3 DNA sequence: TGTGCCAGCTGTGATGGCAAGTCTAATTCACCCCTCCACTTT. Residues: CASCDGKSNSPLHF. Filled out from reference TRBV11-1 and TRBJ1-6, the complete variable domain reads EAEVAQSPRYKITEKSQAVAFWCDPISGHATLYWYRQILGQGPELLVQFQDESVVDDSQLPKDRFSAERLKGVDSTLKIQPAELGDSAMYLCASCDGKSNSPLHFGNGTRLTVT.